A selection of T cell receptor beta chains follows, all from one sample in a study of blood T cells in healthy people across ages. TCRdb processed the 5' RACE reads anew with MiXCR; each CDR3 protein has one entry. The sample includes some 1.1 million distinct CDR3 sequences, roughly two fifths of them seen just once. Sequencing input: blood. Receptor source: a man aged 18 to 29 in good health. Both conserved end residues are part of each CDR3. D genes are given only for firm matches. Size is stated for part of the rows, as once, few or many counts, or as a class when the clone is expanded.

V gene	D gene	clone size	J gene	CDR3 DNA	CDR3 protein
TRBV20-1	-	-	TRBJ1-4	TGCAGTGCAGCCCTCGGGGAGATCGGGGAAAAACTGTTTTTT	CSAALGEIGEKLFF
TRBV28	TRBD1	-	TRBJ1-4	TGTGCCAGCAGTTTCGGGACAGGCCAATCTGAAAAACTGTTTTTT	CASSFGTGQSEKLFF
TRBV20-1	-	-	TRBJ2-3	TGCAGTGCCGAGGGACATGAAGGCCGTTCTAGCACAGATACGCAGTATTTT	CSAEGHEGRSSTDTQYF
TRBV20-1	-	few	TRBJ2-3	TGCAGTGCTAGTGTGGCAGGGGATGGAGATACGCAGTATTTT	CSASVAGDGDTQYF
TRBV7-2	TRBD1	many	TRBJ1-1	TGTGCCAGCAGCCCCGATCCAGGGGGCTGGAACACTGAAGCTTTCTTT	CASSPDPGGWNTEAFF
TRBV7-2	-	-	TRBJ2-5	TGTGCCAGCAGCCTCAGACGACAGCAAGGGACCCAGTACTTC	CASSLRRQQGTQYF
TRBV25-1	TRBD1	few	TRBJ1-2	TGTGCCAGCAGTGAATATCATGGACAGGGGAACAGGGATGGCTACACCTTC	CASSEYHGQGNRDGYTF
TRBV12-3/TRBV12-4	-	-	TRBJ2-1	TGTGCCAGCAGTTTAGGCCTTGCCCAGACCCAGTTCTTC	CASSLGLAQTQFF
TRBV4-3	TRBD1	-	TRBJ1-2	TGCGCCAGCAGCCCGCCGGGACAGGGGTATGGCTACACCTTC	CASSPPGQGYGYTF
TRBV7-8	TRBD1	-	TRBJ1-5	TGTGCCAGCAGCATACTAGACAGGGGGAGCAATCAGCCCCAGCATTTT	CASSILDRGSNQPQHF
TRBV12-3/TRBV12-4	-	once	TRBJ1-5	TGTGTCAGCAGTTTCTCCAGAGTCAATCAGCCCCAGCATTTT	CVSSFSRVNQPQHF
TRBV20-1	TRBD1	-	TRBJ1-1	TGCAGTGCCAAACAGGGGAGTGGGACTGAAGCTTTCTTT	CSAKQGSGTEAFF
TRBV20-1	TRBD1	-	TRBJ2-2	TGCAGTGCCCCTAGGGGGCAAGGCACCGGGGAGCTGTTTTTT	CSAPRGQGTGELFF
TRBV4-3	-	many	TRBJ2-1	TGCGCCAGCAGCCAAGACAGGGCCAATGAGCAGTTCTTC	CASSQDRANEQFF
TRBV20-1	TRBD1	-	TRBJ2-1	TGCAGTGCTTTCGACAGGGACAATGAGCAGTTCTTC	CSAFDRDNEQFF
TRBV7-9	-	-	TRBJ2-1	TGTGCCAGCAGCCGGCCCCCGACAGGCCCTTACTACAATGAGCAGTTCTTC	CASSRPPTGPYYNEQFF
TRBV14	-	-	TRBJ1-2	TGTGCCAGCAGCCAAGTTTCGAGGGGCTACACCTTC	CASSQVSRGYTF
TRBV5-1	TRBD1	-	TRBJ1-2	TGCGCCAGCAGCACCGAAGGACAGGGGGCGTCGGGCTACACCTTC	CASSTEGQGASGYTF
TRBV20-1	TRBD1	-	TRBJ2-3	TGCAGTGCGGGACAGGAGTGGACTGCAGATACGCAGTATTTT	CSAGQEWTADTQYF
TRBV3-1	-	many	TRBJ2-3	TGTGCCAGCAGCCAAGCTAGCAGCACAGATACGCAGTATTTT	CASSQASSTDTQYF
TRBV10-3	-	-	TRBJ1-2	TGTACCATCAGTGGGTCTTCCGGGATTCTTAACTATGGCTACACCTTC	CTISGSSGILNYGYTF
TRBV18	-	few	TRBJ2-1	TGTGCCAGCTCACCACTGGCCTTGGGGAACGATGAGCAGTTCTTC	CASSPLALGNDEQFF
TRBV7-2	-	-	TRBJ1-2	TGTGCCAGCAGCTTTATTTCCACGGATGGCTACACCTTC	CASSFISTDGYTF
TRBV5-1	-	-	TRBJ2-6	TGCGCCAGCAGCTTGTACTCTGGGGCCAACGTCCTGACTTTC	CASSLYSGANVLTF
TRBV20-1	-	many	TRBJ1-5	TGCAGTGCGGGGGACAGCAATCAGCCCCAGCATTTT	CSAGDSNQPQHF
TRBV7-7	-	-	TRBJ2-5	TGTGCTAGCAGCTTAGCGGCTAGGAATGAGCAGTACTTC	CASSLAARNEQYF
TRBV20-1	-	-	TRBJ1-4	TGCAGTGCTACCCGACAGGATTTAAATGAAAAACTGTTTTTT	CSATRQDLNEKLFF
TRBV10-3	-	-	TRBJ1-2	TGTGCCATCAGGGGGGGGGACAATAGAGGCTACACCTTC	CAIRGGDNRGYTF
TRBV4-3	TRBD1	-	TRBJ1-1	TGCGCCAGCAGCCAACTCCAGGACAGGGAAGCTTTCTTT	CASSQLQDREAFF
TRBV13	TRBD1	few	TRBJ1-2	TGTGCCAGCACAGGGGGGAACTATGGCTACACCTTC	CASTGGNYGYTF
TRBV7-7	TRBD2	-	TRBJ2-7	TGTGCTAGCAGCTCCTCCCCTAGCGGGTACAATGAGCAGTACTTC	CASSSSPSGYNEQYF
TRBV4-2	-	-	TRBJ2-7	TGTGCCAGCAGCCAAGGGAGGACGCGGGGCTACAATGAGCAGTACTTC	CASSQGRTRGYNEQYF
TRBV20-1	-	-	TRBJ1-1	TGCAGTGCTCAAGCTATCGGGAGACAGAGCCTGAACACTGAAGCTTTCTTT	CSAQAIGRQSLNTEAFF
TRBV12-3/TRBV12-4	-	-	TRBJ1-2	TGTGCCAGCAGTTTTCATCAGGACTGGACGAACTATGGCTACACCTTC	CASSFHQDWTNYGYTF
TRBV6-2/TRBV6-3	TRBD1	-	TRBJ1-2	TGTGCCAGCAGAGTGACAGGGGGCAATATCTATGGCTACACCTTC	CASRVTGGNIYGYTF
TRBV30	-	-	TRBJ1-1	TGTGCCTGGAGTGGAAACAGGAACACTGAAGCTTTCTTT	CAWSGNRNTEAFF
TRBV12-3/TRBV12-4	-	-	TRBJ2-3	TGTGCCAGCAGTTCAAACAGGGATTTCAGCACAGATACGCAGTATTTT	CASSSNRDFSTDTQYF